This record covers a single T cell receptor (beta chain). The antigen is not known. TCRdb's table, derived via immunoSEQ multiplex PCR, lists solely in-frame clones and lacks some. The sample includes under 45,000 clones, roughly four fifths of them seen just once. The CDR3 contains 12 residues. The germline CDR1 and CDR2 sequences are ENHRY and SYGVKD. V lost 6 bases, J lost 7 bases, and 10 bases lay in between. These data come from a study of OX40 agonist ivuxolimab in advanced cancers. As for the study in general: Ivuxolimab is an agonistic anti-OX40 (CD134) antibody, and patients were treated with it. Ivuxolimab doses were 0.01, 0.1, 0.3, 1.5, 3 or 10 mg/kg every 2 weeks. Study-level points and caveats: Expanded clones were, on average, more numerous in CD8+ T cells than in CD4+.

Prior autoimmune disease or systemic immunosuppression barred patients. This specimen was CD4+ or CD8+ T cells sorted from blood, taken in a trial of the OX40 agonist ivuxolimab. J is TRBJ2-1 and V is TRBV10-3; D is ambiguous. The sequence was collected from an adult with an advanced solid tumor such as melanoma, head and neck, liver or kidney cancer. CDR3 sequence (DNA): TGTGCCATCAGCCGGACGGAGAATGAGCAGTTCTTC. Its protein product is CAISRTENEQFF.